Shown below are 27 T cell receptor beta chains from a single sample sequenced in a study of PD-1 blockade in mismatch repair-deficient tumors. Clones were sequenced by immunoSEQ multiplex PCR, and TCRdb holds only the in-frame ones, with some missing. The table shows some 130,000 clones, with roughly 90% occurring only once. The material was peripheral blood, obtained just under 74 weeks after starting pembrolizumab. All receptors derive from an adult with mismatch repair-deficient cancer.

The chain combines TRBV7-9 with TRBJ2-1; D gene ambiguous. The CDR3 is 12 amino acids. The V gene lost 3 bases and the J gene lost 7 bases, with 7 bases spanning the gap. Germline CDR1 and CDR2: SEHNR and FQNEAQ (reference sequence). The CDR3 region is CASSLVGNEQFF. CDR3 nucleotides: TGTGCCAGCAGCTTGGTAGGGAATGAGCAGTTCTTC.

This sequence joins TRBV7-8 and TRBJ2-7; D may be TRBD1 or TRBD2 (7 bases each). Trimming cost V 4 bases and J 7 bases, with 26 bases left between them. Germline assignment: CDR1 SGHVS and CDR2 FQNEAQ. The CDR3 has 17 residues. The CDR3 DNA reads TGTGCCAGCAGCTCAGGCAAGGGGGCGGGAGTTCGGGGAGAGCAGTACTTC. Translated: CASSSGKGAGVRGEQYF.

The sample holds a few counts of this clone. The CDR3 loop is CASSGTAYEQYF. DNA for the CDR3: TGCGCCAGCAGCGGGACAGCCTACGAGCAGTACTTC. V gene TRBV4-1 combines with J gene TRBJ2-7, with 7 bases lining up with TRBD1. Per the germline V gene, CDR1 is MGHRA and CDR2 is YSYEKL. This CDR3 is built from 12 residues. Trimming at V came to 5 bases and at J to 2 bases, leaving 0 bases not matched to a gene.

The rearrangement joins TRBV19 to TRBJ2-1; 9 bases align to TRBD1. V gave up 3 bases and J gave up 6 bases; unmatched junction bases: 6. Per the germline V gene, CDR1 is LNHDA and CDR2 is SQIVND (reference sequence). The CDR3 loop spans 15 amino acids. The CDR3 here is CASSMKGQGFNEQFF. CDR3 DNA: TGTGCCAGTAGTATGAAGGGACAGGGTTTCAATGAGCAGTTCTTC.

The chain links TRBV4-2 to TRBJ2-2; D is unclear. The ends were cut back, 0 bases at V and 0 bases at J, with 8 bases in the middle. Germline V gene sequence: CDR1 LGHNA, CDR2 YNFKEQ. The CDR3 sequence is 16 residues long. The CDR3 DNA follows: TGTGCCAGCAGCCAAGAAGGCTACCCGAACACCGGGGAGCTGTTTTTT. It encodes CASSQEGYPNTGELFF.

This chain links TRBV19 with TRBJ1-5; weak D call: TRBD1 (5 bases). V was shortened by 5 bases and J by 3 bases, with 11 bases between the two germline ends. This CDR3 has 14 amino acids. The germline V gene has CDR1 LNHDA and CDR2 SQIVND (reference sequence). The DNA for the CDR3 is TGTGCCAGTAGTCCGAGGGGCCCCAATCAGCCCCAGCATTTT. Amino acids: CASSPRGPNQPQHF.

The V call is TRBV19, the J call TRBJ2-1; D gene ambiguous. Trimming took off 1 base at V and 8 bases at J, with 9 bases between the two ends. Germline lookup yields CDR1 LNHDA and CDR2 SQIVND (reference sequence). There are 13 residues in the CDR3. The CDR3 loop reads CASSIGEKYEQFF. For the CDR3, the DNA is TGTGCCAGTAGTATAGGAGAAAAGTATGAGCAGTTCTTC.

The chain combines TRBV7-6 with TRBJ2-3; no definite D call. Germline-derived CDR1 and CDR2 are SGHVS and FNYEAQ. Trimming stripped 3 bases from V and 4 bases from J, with 20 bases between. This CDR3 is built from 17 residues. The CDR3, as DNA: TGTGCCAGCAGCTTTAATGTAATTGGGGATCACGCAGATACGCAGTATTTT. This sequence encodes CASSFNVIGDHADTQYF.

The CDR3 protein is CASTWRRENTGELFF. For the CDR3, the DNA is TGTGCCAGTACATGGAGGAGGGAGAACACCGGGGAGCTGTTTTTT. V is TRBV19 and J is TRBJ2-2; tentatively, D is TRBD2 (6 bases). The CDR3 length is 15 residues. The V gene's germline CDR1 is LNHDA and CDR2 SQIVND (reference sequence). V was clipped by 7 bases and J by 1 base, with 13 bases between them.

The chain recombines TRBV6-4 with TRBJ2-5, with 7 bases fitting TRBD1. The CDR3 totals 15 residues. J gave up 3 bases and V 0 bases, and 4 bases lay outside the gene matches. Germline CDR1 is MRHNA and CDR2 is SNTAGT. In DNA, the CDR3 is TGTGCCAGCAGTGACTCGACAGGGTTGGAAGAGACCCAGTACTTC. Translating gives CASSDSTGLEETQYF.

This sequence joins TRBV18 and TRBJ1-2; TRBD1 might be the D (6 bases). Germline-derived CDR1 and CDR2 are KGHSH and LQKENI. CDR3 length: 14 residues. V was trimmed by 6 bases and J by 7 bases, leaving 18 bases between them. This chain's CDR3 is CASSQERNRAGYTF. The CDR3 DNA reads as TGTGCCAGCTCCCAAGAACGAAACAGGGCTGGCTACACCTTC.

This clone was recorded only once. The chain carries TRBV6-5 and TRBJ2-1; perhaps TRBD2 as D (6 bases). CDR1 and CDR2 from the germline V gene are MNHEY and SVGAGI. The V end was cut by 0 bases, the J end by 7 bases, with 16 bases between. The CDR3 has 16 amino acids. CDR3: CASSYSIPYSGNEQFF. The CDR3 DNA reads as TGTGCCAGCAGTTACTCGATACCTTACAGCGGGAATGAGCAGTTCTTC.

The table lists this clone with a count of one. CDR3 protein: CASTARGETQYF. The CDR3 DNA sequence: TGTGCCAGCACGGCCAGGGGAGAGACCCAGTACTTC. The chain carries TRBV6-5 and TRBJ2-5; D perhaps matches TRBD1 (6 bases). CDR1 is MNHEY and CDR2 is SVGAGI in the germline V gene. The CDR3 spans 12 residues. Trimming removed 7 bases at V and 4 bases at J, with 10 bases between.

The V call is TRBV9, the J call TRBJ2-7; TRBD1 agrees at 8 bases. Germline V gene data show CDR1 as SGDLS and CDR2 as YYNGEE. The CDR3 loop spans 14 amino acids. V shed 0 bases and J 3 bases; nucleotides not matched to a gene: 2. CDR3 in amino acids: CASSVGGQGYEQYF. The CDR3 bases are TGTGCCAGCAGCGTAGGAGGACAGGGCTACGAGCAGTACTTC.

The chain couples TRBV7-2 to TRBJ2-6, with D possibly being TRBD1 (5 bases). Deletions cut 7 bases from V and 2 bases from J, with 9 bases between. The CDR3 is made up of 14 amino acids. Germline V gene sequence: CDR1 SGHTA, CDR2 FQGNSA. Written as DNA, the CDR3 is TGTGCCAGCACCTGGGGCACTGGGGCCAACGTCCTGACTTTC. This codes for CASTWGTGANVLTF. Filled out from reference TRBV7-2 and TRBJ2-6, the complete variable domain reads GAGVSQSPSNKVTEKGKDVELRCDPISGHTALYWYRQSLGQGLEFLIYFQGNSAPDKSGLPSDRFSAERTGGSVSTLTIQRTQQEDSAVYLCASTWGTGANVLTFGAGSRLTVL.

This chain joins TRBV6-5 and TRBJ2-1; 7 bases match TRBD1. The length of the CDR3 is 15 residues. Germline assignment: CDR1 MNHEY and CDR2 SVGAGI. The J segment lost 4 bases and the V segment lost 6 bases, leaving 9 bases of the junction unmatched. CDR3 coding DNA: TGTGCCAGCAGATCGGGACAGAGAGATTACAATGAGCAGTTCTTC. This translates into CASRSGQRDYNEQFF.

This clone was observed once. V usage is TRBV6-1 and J usage is TRBJ2-7, with D unclear. Trimming took 8 bases from V and 1 from J, leaving 9 bases between them. Germline CDR1 and CDR2: MNHNS and SASEGT. There are 12 residues in the CDR3. CDR3 DNA: TGTGCCAGCCTGGCGCCTTCCTACGAGCAGTACTTC. Protein product: CASLAPSYEQYF.

This sequence joins TRBV4-1 and TRBJ2-3; no reliable D call. Germline V gene lookup returns CDR1 MGHRA and CDR2 YSYEKL. This CDR3 comprises 15 residues. V gave up 2 bases and J gave up 1 base, with 10 bases separating them. CDR3: CASSQLGLRTDTQYF. CDR3 nucleotide sequence: TGCGCCAGCAGCCAACTCGGTCTACGCACAGATACGCAGTATTTT.

This sequence joins TRBV30 and TRBJ2-7; D ambiguous. Germline-derived CDR1 and CDR2 are GTSNPN and SVGIG (reference sequence). Trimming took off 3 bases at V and 3 bases at J, with 9 bases between the two ends. The CDR3 covers 12 residues. The chain's CDR3 is CAWRRVDYEQYF. The CDR3 region has the DNA TGTGCCTGGAGACGGGTGGACTACGAGCAGTACTTC. Combining the CDR3 with reference TRBV30 and TRBJ2-7 gives the whole variable domain SQTIHQWPATLVQPVGSPLSLECTVEGTSNPNLYWYRQAAGRGLQLLFYSVGIGQISSEVPQNLSASRPQDRQFILSSKKLLLSDSGFYLCAWRRVDYEQYFGPGTRLTVT.

V usage is TRBV19 and J usage is TRBJ2-4; 10 bases agree with TRBD2. Per the germline V gene, CDR1 is LNHDA and CDR2 is SQIVND (reference sequence). The length of the CDR3 is 14 residues. The V and J ends lost 2 bases and 16 bases, in that order; junction bases with no gene match: 11. The CDR3 bases are TGTGCCAGTAGTATAAGTCTAGCGGGAGAATGGACATACTTC. Residues: CASSISLAGEWTYF.

The chain carries TRBV5-1 and TRBJ2-1; a possible D gene is TRBD2 (6 bases). This CDR3 comprises 15 residues. V was trimmed by 7 bases and J by 5 bases, leaving 19 bases between them. Germline assignment: CDR1 SGHRS and CDR2 YFSETQ. In nucleotides, the CDR3 is TGCGCCAGCGCACCCGCCCGGACTATCGACAATGAGCAGTTCTTC. This codes for CASAPARTIDNEQFF.

This sequence joins TRBV7-2 and TRBJ2-7; D gene uncertain. The CDR3 totals 16 residues. Germline V gene lookup returns CDR1 SGHTA and CDR2 FQGNSA. The V end was cut by 1 base, the J end by 4 bases, with 17 bases between. The CDR3 region has the DNA TGTGCCAGCAGCTTAGGTTTCGGTCAGGCGCGGTACGAGCAGTACTTC. Its protein product is CASSLGFGQARYEQYF.

This clone was detected only a few times. The rearrangement links TRBV6-6 to TRBJ1-5; D remains ambiguous. This CDR3 region has 12 residues. Per germline, CDR1 MNHNY and CDR2 SVGAGI (reference sequence). V lost 2 bases and J lost 10, with 9 bases in between. The CDR3 is CASSYPSHPQHF. DNA of the CDR3: TGTGCCAGCAGTTACCCGAGTCACCCCCAGCATTTT.

This clone has only one observation. This chain joins TRBV4-1 and TRBJ2-3; D remains unclear. The ends were cut back, 2 bases at V and 0 bases at J, with 6 bases in the middle. Germline V gene lookup returns CDR1 MGHRA and CDR2 YSYEKL. The CDR3 is 14 amino acids. The CDR3 sequence: CASSQIRSTDTQYF. In nucleotides, the CDR3 is TGCGCCAGCAGCCAAATCCGGAGCACAGATACGCAGTATTTT.

This clone was found once. J is TRBJ2-7 and V is TRBV7-9, with unresolved D. V lost 2 bases to trimming and J lost 5 bases, with 7 bases between them. The CDR3 loop spans 12 amino acids. Germline assignment: CDR1 SEHNR and CDR2 FQNEAQ (reference sequence). The CDR3: CASSLISDEQYF. In nucleotides, the CDR3 is TGTGCCAGCAGCTTAATCTCGGACGAGCAGTACTTC. Looking up the rest from reference TRBV7-9 and TRBJ2-7 gives the full variable domain: DTGVSQNPRHKITKRGQNVTFRCDPISEHNRLYWYRQTLGQGPEFLTYFQNEAQLEKSRLLSDRFSAERPKGSFSTLEIQRTEQGDSAMYLCASSLISDEQYFGPGTRLTVT.

CDR3 DNA sequence: TGTGCCAGCAGCTTGCCAATACGGGGGAACACTGAAGCTTTCTTT. Encoded protein: CASSLPIRGNTEAFF. V and J are TRBV5-6 and TRBJ1-1; no reliable D call. This CDR3 region has 15 residues. CDR1 is SGHDT, CDR2 YYEEEE, per germline. V shed 1 base and J shed 1 base, with 11 bases lying between them.

This clone has ten or more counts. The gene calls are TRBV6-4 and TRBJ2-3; TRBD1 aligns across 10 bases. Germline CDR1 reads MRHNA; CDR2 reads SNTAGT. V shed 2 bases, J shed 4 bases, and the junction held 0 bases outside the gene matches. CDR3 length equals 14 residues. The CDR3 spells CASSDGQGADTQYF. For the CDR3, the DNA is TGTGCCAGCAGTGACGGACAGGGGGCAGATACGCAGTATTTT.